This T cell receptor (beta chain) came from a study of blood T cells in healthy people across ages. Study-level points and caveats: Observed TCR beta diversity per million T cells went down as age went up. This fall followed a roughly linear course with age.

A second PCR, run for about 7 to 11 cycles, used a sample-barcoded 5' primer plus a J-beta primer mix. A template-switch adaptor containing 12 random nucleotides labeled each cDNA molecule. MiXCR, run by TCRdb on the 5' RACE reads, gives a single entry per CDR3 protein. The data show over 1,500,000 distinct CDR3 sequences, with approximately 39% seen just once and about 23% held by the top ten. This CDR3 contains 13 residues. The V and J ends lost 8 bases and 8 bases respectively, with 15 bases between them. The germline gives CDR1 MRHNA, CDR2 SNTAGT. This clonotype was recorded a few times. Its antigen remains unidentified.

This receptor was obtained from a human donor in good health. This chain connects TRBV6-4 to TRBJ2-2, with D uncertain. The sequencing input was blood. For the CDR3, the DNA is TGTGCCAGCTCCGTTCGACCATCTGGGGAGCTGTTTTTT. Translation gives CASSVRPSGELFF.